The present T cell receptor beta chain was sequenced within a study of T cells in Graves' hyperthyroidism and ophthalmopathy. Study-wide points: In the blood, most expanded thyroid clonotypes above 0.001 appeared as well. A median about 6.5 months before onset, the model predicted ophthalmopathy.

Germline V gene lookup returns CDR1 SGDLS and CDR2 YYNGEE. After removal of 4 bases from V and 9 bases from J, the junction contained 6 bases not matched to a gene. The CDR3 has 13 residues. TCR beta CDR3 regions were amplified from RNA transcripts. With the HTBI primer set, the TCR CDR3 went through a first round of RT-PCR. TCRdb recomputed calls from the multiplex PCR reads with MiXCR, one row per CDR3 protein. The data show 640,000 or so distinct CDR3 sequences, over 12% seen once. This clonotype was counted between two and nine times. Its antigen is as yet unknown. The sample consisted of blood. The chain links TRBV9 to TRBJ2-2; TRBD2 matches 7 bases. The clonotype was recovered from a woman in her thirties or forties with Graves' ophthalmopathy. This chain's CDR3 is CASSPGTTWELFF. CDR3 DNA: TGTGCCAGCAGCCCCGGGACTACCTGGGAGCTGTTTTTT.